This TCR beta chain was captured by sequencing in a study of CD8+CD57+ T cells in acquired aplastic anemia. For the study at large: Quantities of DNA derived from sorted CD4+ and CD8+ cells averaged approximately 3.3 ug. Regarding the study as a whole: For CD8+ Simpson's diversity, patients and controls showed no significant difference. Common to patients and controls were twenty-nine CD8+ CDR3 sequences.

Genomic DNA provided the template from which TCR beta VDJ and CDR3 profiles were obtained. TCRdb called the reads again in MiXCR, with one record for every CDR3 protein. Of more than 150,000 distinct CDR3 sequences listed, over 60% are singletons. Trimming removed 8 bases from V and 3 bases from J, with 11 bases in between. This CDR3 is 11 amino acids long. CDR1 and CDR2 (germline): SQVTM, ANQGSEA. Note on this clonotype: Its matching antigen is unknown.

Sequenced sample: sorted CD4+, CD8+, or CD8+CD57+ T cells (not recorded which) from PBMCs. The origin of this receptor is a human donor with severe aplastic anemia or a healthy control (not recorded which). The chain recombines TRBV29-1 with TRBJ2-7; no clear D gene. The CDR3 DNA sequence: TGCAGCCTCAGCTCTGGCTACGAGCAGTACTTC. Its protein is CSLSSGYEQYF.